These 32 T cell receptor beta chains were all obtained from the same sample, sequenced in a study of CD8+ T cells in alopecia areata. Sequencing relied on a cDNA template that was reverse transcribed from extracted RNA. Libraries were prepared by immunoSEQ multiplex PCR; TCRdb keeps only in-frame clonotypes and omits some of them. The sample yields 180,000 or so clones, about 63% seen once. Sequenced here: CD4+ T cells sorted from blood, sampled at week 0. The source is a human donor with alopecia areata.

This chain joins TRBV9 and TRBJ2-6, with 8 bases identical to TRBD2. Germline loops: CDR1 SGDLS, CDR2 YYNGEE. The J segment lost 0 bases and the V segment lost 3 bases, leaving 8 bases of the junction unmatched. This CDR3 has 18 amino acids. This chain's CDR3 is CASSGSGEINSGANVLTF. The CDR3 DNA follows: TGTGCCAGCAGCGGTAGCGGGGAGATTAACTCTGGGGCCAACGTCCTGACTTTC.

This sequence joins TRBV6-6 and TRBJ1-6; no firm D call. The V gene lost 1 base and the J gene lost 7 bases, with 11 bases spanning the gap. CDR3 length: 15 amino acids. CDR1 is MNHNY and CDR2 is SVGAGI in the germline V gene (reference sequence). Written as DNA, the CDR3 is TGTGCCAGCAGTTACTTAACCTCAGCGAATTCACCCCTCCACTTT. Translated: CASSYLTSANSPLHF.

This clone was seen only a few times. The chain couples TRBV5-4 to TRBJ2-1; 8 bases match TRBD2. Germline V gene sequence: CDR1 SGHNT, CDR2 YYREEE (reference sequence). This CDR3 has 15 amino acids. V shed 7 bases, J shed 4 bases, and the junction held 10 bases outside the gene matches. CDR3 nucleotides: TGTGCCAGCTCCCCCCCCGGGGGGGATTACAATGAGCAGTTCTTC. Protein: CASSPPGGDYNEQFF.

A single count supports this clone. This chain connects TRBV18 to TRBJ1-6, with D uncertain. V gave up 3 bases and J gave up 8 bases, with 14 bases separating them. This CDR3 contains 15 residues. Germline CDR1 is KGHSH and CDR2 is LQKENI. This chain's CDR3 is CASSPRPGLDSPLHF. DNA of the CDR3: TGTGCCAGCTCACCCCGGCCGGGCTTGGATTCACCCCTCCACTTT. Combining the CDR3 with reference TRBV18 and TRBJ1-6 gives the whole variable domain NAGVMQNPRHLVRRRGQEARLRCSPMKGHSHVYWYRQLPEEGLKFMVYLQKENIIDESGMPKERFSAEFPKEGPSILRIQQVVRGDSAAYFCASSPRPGLDSPLHFGNGTRLTVT.

The chain employs TRBV30 and TRBJ2-5, with 8 bases aligning to TRBD1. V shed 3 bases and J 5 bases; nucleotides not matched to a gene: 11. CDR1 is GTSNPN and CDR2 is SVGIG in the germline V gene (reference sequence). This CDR3 is built from 15 residues. CDR3 residues: CAWRGGQGYGETQYF. As DNA, the CDR3 is TGTGCCTGGAGAGGAGGACAGGGTTATGGGGAGACCCAGTACTTC. Full variable domain (remainder filled in from reference TRBV30 and TRBJ2-5): SQTIHQWPATLVQPVGSPLSLECTVEGTSNPNLYWYRQAAGRGLQLLFYSVGIGQISSEVPQNLSASRPQDRQFILSSKKLLLSDSGFYLCAWRGGQGYGETQYFGPGTRLLVL.

The rearrangement links TRBV7-9 to TRBJ1-5; D is unclear. V gave up 5 bases and J gave up 1 base, with 9 bases separating them. In germline, CDR1 is SEHNR, CDR2 FQNEAQ (reference sequence). The CDR3 runs 14 residues. The CDR3 spells CASSNGRSNQPQHF. CDR3 DNA sequence: TGTGCCAGCAGCAATGGGCGGAGCAATCAGCCCCAGCATTTT.

The chain carries TRBV30 and TRBJ2-1, with D unclear. V was shortened by 2 bases and J by 4 bases, with 12 bases between the two germline ends. Germline V gives CDR1 GTSNPN, CDR2 SVGIG (reference sequence). This CDR3 comprises 14 residues. The CDR3 coding sequence is TGTGCCTGGAGTCCTAGGCGGCTTTACAATGAGCAGTTCTTC. It is translated as CAWSPRRLYNEQFF.

The gene calls are TRBV5-4 and TRBJ2-1; D is possibly TRBD1 (6 bases). The CDR3 is 16 residues long. Per the germline V gene, CDR1 is SGHNT and CDR2 is YYREEE (reference sequence). Trimming removed 7 bases from V and 5 bases from J, with 22 bases in between. CDR3 loop: CASHPGPGQSDNEQFF. CDR3 coding DNA: TGTGCCAGCCACCCTGGACCAGGACAGTCGGACAATGAGCAGTTCTTC.

In the case of this clone: Other DNA sequences in this specimen translate into the identical CDR3. This chain connects TRBV5-1 to TRBJ2-5; no clear D gene. Germline CDR1 reads SGHRS; CDR2 reads YFSETQ. The CDR3 is made up of 15 amino acids. The V end lost 0 bases, the J end lost 3 bases, and 12 bases lay between the germline ends. The CDR3 loop reads CASSLDSRREETQYF. DNA of the CDR3: TGCGCCAGCAGCTTGGATTCCAGAAGAGAAGAGACCCAGTACTTC.

V usage is TRBV30 and J usage is TRBJ1-1; maybe TRBD1 (5 bases). Germline V gene sequence: CDR1 GTSNPN, CDR2 SVGIG (reference sequence). The CDR3 consists of 10 residues. Trimming cost V 3 bases and J 11 bases, with 10 bases left between them. DNA for the CDR3: TGTGCCTGGAGCCCAGGGTCGGCTTTCTTT. It translates to CAWSPGSAFF.

The chain joins TRBV23-1 to TRBJ2-5, with 9 nucleotides matching TRBD2. TRBV23-1 is known as an ORF, though its function is uncertain. J was trimmed by 5 bases and V by 0 bases; bases with no gene match: 4. The CDR3 contains 15 residues. The CDR3 sequence: CASSQSLAGWETQYF. The CDR3 DNA follows: TGCGCCAGCAGTCAATCTCTAGCGGGGTGGGAGACCCAGTACTTC.

V is TRBV25-1 and J is TRBJ2-7; D uncertain. The CDR3 totals 12 residues. The V gene's germline CDR1 is MGHDK and CDR2 SYGVNS. Trimming pared 8 bases from V and 2 bases from J, leaving 10 bases between. CDR3 residues: CASARTPYEQYF. The CDR3, as DNA: TGTGCCAGCGCTCGAACTCCCTACGAGCAGTACTTC.

The chain carries TRBV5-1 and TRBJ2-7; D perhaps matches TRBD1 (5 bases). The CDR3 runs 13 residues. Germline assignment: CDR1 SGHRS and CDR2 YFSETQ. The ends were cut back, 5 bases at V and 2 bases at J, with 11 bases in the middle. This chain's CDR3 is CASRETAPYEQYF. The DNA of the CDR3 is TGCGCCAGCAGGGAGACAGCACCCTACGAGCAGTACTTC.

This rearrangement joins TRBV30 to TRBJ1-2; D unresolved. Germline V gene sequence: CDR1 GTSNPN, CDR2 SVGIG (reference sequence). CDR3 size: 14 residues. The V and J ends lost 3 bases and 0 bases respectively, with 11 bases between them. CDR3 sequence (DNA): TGTGCCTGGAGGCCCGTTGGAGCTAACTATGGCTACACCTTC. Encoded protein: CAWRPVGANYGYTF.

The chain has TRBV10-2 and TRBJ2-4; 9 nucleotides agree with TRBD1. CDR1 and CDR2 from the germline V gene are WSHSY and SAAADI. The junction had 10 bases not matched to a gene; V was cut back by 1 base and J by 6 bases. There are 17 residues in the CDR3. The CDR3 DNA sequence: TGCGCCAGCAGTGAGTTTCTACTACAGGGGGCAGGAAACATTCAGTACTTC. Amino acid sequence: CASSEFLLQGAGNIQYF.

The rearrangement links TRBV29-1 to TRBJ1-5; D call uncertain. V lost 6 bases, J lost 7 bases, and 13 bases lay in between. CDR3 length equals 12 residues. CDR1 is SQVTM, CDR2 ANQGSEA, per germline. The CDR3: CSVGTKGQPQHF. Here the CDR3 DNA reads TGCAGCGTGGGCACTAAGGGACAGCCCCAGCATTTT.

The chain combines TRBV5-1 with TRBJ1-2, with D unclear. Germline assignment: CDR1 SGHRS and CDR2 YFSETQ. The CDR3 contains 14 residues. V was clipped by 5 bases and J by 5 bases, with 16 bases between them. CDR3 amino acids: CASRPSQQPYGYTF. The CDR3 DNA sequence: TGCGCCAGCAGGCCTTCACAGCAACCTTATGGCTACACCTTC.

V is TRBV2 and J is TRBJ2-5; D may be TRBD2 (6 bases). The CDR3 contains 14 residues. Germline V gene data show CDR1 as SNHLY and CDR2 as FYNNEI. The V and J ends lost 6 bases and 2 bases respectively, with 13 bases between them. Here the CDR3 reads CASRRFGGQETQYF. The DNA for the CDR3 is TGTGCCAGCAGGAGGTTCGGGGGACAAGAGACCCAGTACTTC.

V and J are TRBV9 and TRBJ1-1; tentative D call: TRBD1 (6 bases). V gave up 6 bases and J gave up 0 bases, with 21 bases separating them. The CDR3 loop spans 17 amino acids. Germline assignment: CDR1 SGDLS and CDR2 YYNGEE. CDR3 coding DNA: TGTGCCAGCAACGCTGGGGGCCCGGGCGGTATGAACACTGAAGCTTTCTTT. Translating it yields CASNAGGPGGMNTEAFF.

This clone was seen ten or more times. This chain uses TRBV6-5 with TRBJ2-7; 7 bases are a match to TRBD2. The CDR3 loop spans 14 amino acids. With 4 bases clipped from V and 4 bases from J, the junction kept 7 bases outside the gene matches. The germline gives CDR1 MNHEY, CDR2 SVGAGI. CDR3 coding DNA: TGTGCCAGCAGTTCCGGACTAGGATCTTACGAGCAGTACTTC. Translated, it gives CASSSGLGSYEQYF.

The chain links TRBV9 to TRBJ1-1, with 7 nucleotides matching TRBD1. The length of the CDR3 is 15 residues. Losses at the gene ends were 4 bases for V and 6 bases for J; bases not matched to a gene: 12. Germline CDR1 reads SGDLS; CDR2 reads YYNGEE. The CDR3 sequence is CASSPHLDRSSEAFF. The CDR3 DNA is TGTGCCAGCAGCCCTCATCTGGACAGGAGTTCTGAAGCTTTCTTT.

The chain uses TRBV11-2 and TRBJ2-5; perhaps TRBD1 as D (6 bases). Germline-derived CDR1 and CDR2 are SGHAT and FQNNGV. The CDR3 length is 14 residues. Trimming removed 4 bases at V and 5 bases at J, with 14 bases between. The CDR3 nucleotides are TGTGCCAGCAGCTCCCAGGGGCAGGCGGAGACCCAGTACTTC. It encodes CASSSQGQAETQYF.

In its sample, this clone was seen a few times. Different DNA sequences within this sample yield the same CDR3. The chain recombines TRBV30 with TRBJ1-1; unclear D gene. Germline-derived CDR1 and CDR2 are GTSNPN and SVGIG (reference sequence). V was cut by 0 bases and J by 5 bases, with 4 bases left in between. CDR3 length equals 11 residues. DNA of the CDR3: TGTGCCTGGAGTGTAGGAACTGAAGCTTTCTTT. It codes for CAWSVGTEAFF.

This clone was detected only once. The chain has TRBV6-6 and TRBJ2-7; 7 positions match TRBD1. The CDR3 loop spans 13 amino acids. The junction had 5 bases not matched to a gene; V was cut back by 6 bases and J by 3 bases. CDR1 MNHNY and CDR2 SVGAGI come from the germline V gene (reference sequence). The CDR3 bases are TGTGCCAGCAGACCCACAGGGGACTACGAGCAGTACTTC. Translation: CASRPTGDYEQYF.

The V and J genes are TRBV10-3 and TRBJ2-3, with 10 bases matching TRBD2. V lost 5 bases, J lost 6 bases, and 11 bases stayed unmatched. This CDR3 contains 16 residues. Germline V CDR1 and CDR2: ENHRY, SYGVKD. The CDR3 nucleotides are TGTGCCATCAGTACGCTAGCGGGGGCCTCATCGGATACGCAGTATTTT. This encodes CAISTLAGASSDTQYF.

There are a few counts of this clone. The chain carries TRBV14 and TRBJ2-7; 7 positions match TRBD2. This CDR3 spans 14 amino acids. Germline V gene lookup returns CDR1 SGHDN and CDR2 FVKESK. The V segment lost 6 bases and the J segment 1 base; nucleotides outside the gene matches: 6. As DNA, the CDR3 is TGTGCCAGCAGACCGGCGGGGGTATCCTACGAGCAGTACTTC. Translated, it gives CASRPAGVSYEQYF.

This clone was observed a few times. As DNA, the CDR3 is TGCAGCGTTGGTCTTGACGGAACCTATGGCTACACCTTC. Encoded protein: CSVGLDGTYGYTF. The chain employs TRBV29-1 and TRBJ1-2; D gene uncertain. The V and J ends lost 4 bases and 4 bases respectively, with 13 bases between them. Germline V CDR1 and CDR2: SQVTM, ANQGSEA. This CDR3 contains 13 residues.

The chain combines TRBV9 with TRBJ1-2, with D unclear. V was cut by 4 bases and J by 2 bases, with 12 bases left in between. Germline V gives CDR1 SGDLS, CDR2 YYNGEE. This CDR3 has 14 amino acids. CDR3 protein: CASSSRGKNYGYTF. CDR3 bases: TGTGCCAGCAGCTCCCGTGGTAAGAACTATGGCTACACCTTC.

The chain links TRBV5-1 to TRBJ2-3, with D maybe TRBD1 (5 bases). The CDR3 runs to 15 residues. Germline V gene lookup returns CDR1 SGHRS and CDR2 YFSETQ. Trimming took off 4 bases at V and 5 bases at J, with 17 bases between the two ends. CDR3 bases: TGCGCCAGCAGCAAGGTCCAGGGTAATGGAGATACGCAGTATTTT. It encodes CASSKVQGNGDTQYF.

The rearrangement links TRBV30 to TRBJ1-4; D call uncertain. The germline V gene has CDR1 GTSNPN and CDR2 SVGIG (reference sequence). V shed 4 bases and J shed 8 bases, with 5 bases lying between them. CDR3 length equals 10 residues. The CDR3 region has the DNA TGTGCCTGGATGGGGGAAAAACTGTTTTTT. Translation gives CAWMGEKLFF.

The chain uses TRBV6-5 and TRBJ2-2, with a tentative D call TRBD2 (6 bases). Germline V gene data show CDR1 as MNHEY and CDR2 as SVGAGI. This CDR3 comprises 15 residues. V lost 0 bases, J lost 1 base, and 6 bases lay in between. In DNA, the CDR3 is TGTGCCAGCAGTTACTCGGAGGGGAACACCGGGGAGCTGTTTTTT. Amino acids: CASSYSEGNTGELFF.

CDR3 sequence (DNA): TGCGCCAGCAGCTTAGGACGTGATTGGGACACTGAAGCTTTCTTT. Translation: CASSLGRDWDTEAFF. The chain links TRBV5-1 to TRBJ1-1; D gene uncertain. Between the trimmed V and J ends, which lost 2 bases and 3 bases, there was a span of 14 bases. Germline CDR1 SGHRS, CDR2 YFSETQ. This CDR3 is 15 amino acids long.